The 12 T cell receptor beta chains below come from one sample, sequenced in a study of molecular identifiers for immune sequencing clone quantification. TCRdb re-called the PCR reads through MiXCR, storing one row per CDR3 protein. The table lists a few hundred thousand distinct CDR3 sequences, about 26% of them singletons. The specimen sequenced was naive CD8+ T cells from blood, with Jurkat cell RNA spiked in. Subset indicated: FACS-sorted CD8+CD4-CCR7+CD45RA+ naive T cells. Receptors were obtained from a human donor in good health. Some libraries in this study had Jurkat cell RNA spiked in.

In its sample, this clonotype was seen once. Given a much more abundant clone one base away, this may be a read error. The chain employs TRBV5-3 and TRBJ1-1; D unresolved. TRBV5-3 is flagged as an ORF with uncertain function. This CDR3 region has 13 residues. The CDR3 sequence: CASSSQRDTEAFF. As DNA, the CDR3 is TGTGCCAGCAGCTCACAGAGGGACACTGAAGCTTTCTTT.

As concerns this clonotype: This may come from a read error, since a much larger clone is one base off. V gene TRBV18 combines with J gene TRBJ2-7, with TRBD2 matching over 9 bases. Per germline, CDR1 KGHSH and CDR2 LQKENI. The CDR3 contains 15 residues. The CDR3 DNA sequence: TGTGCCAGCTCACAGGCGGCTAGCGGGGACTACGAGCAGAACTTC. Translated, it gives CASSQAASGDYEQNF. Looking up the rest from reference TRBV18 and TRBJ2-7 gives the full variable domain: NAGVMQNPRHLVRRRGQEARLRCSPMKGHSHVYWYRQLPEEGLKFMVYLQKENIIDESGMPKERFSAEFPKEGPSILRIQQVVRGDSAAYFCASSQAASGDYEQNFGPGTRLTVT.

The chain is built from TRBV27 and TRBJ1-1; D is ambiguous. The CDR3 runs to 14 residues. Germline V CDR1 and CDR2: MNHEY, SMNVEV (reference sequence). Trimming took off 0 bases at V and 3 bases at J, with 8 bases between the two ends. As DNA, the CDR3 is TGTGCCAGCAGTTTATCCCCAGCTTACACTGAAGCTTTCTTT. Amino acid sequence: CASSLSPAYTEAFF.

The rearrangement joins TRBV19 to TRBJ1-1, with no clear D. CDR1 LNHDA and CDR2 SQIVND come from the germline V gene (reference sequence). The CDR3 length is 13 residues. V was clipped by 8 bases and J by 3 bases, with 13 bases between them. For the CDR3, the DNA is TGTGCCAGTGGCCCCGGGCCACACACTGAAGCTTTCTTT. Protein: CASGPGPHTEAFF.

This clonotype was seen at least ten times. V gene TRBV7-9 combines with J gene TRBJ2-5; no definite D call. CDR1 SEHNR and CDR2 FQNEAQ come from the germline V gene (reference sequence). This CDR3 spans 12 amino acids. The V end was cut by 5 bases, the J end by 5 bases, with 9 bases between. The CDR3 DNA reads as TGTGCCAGCAGCGGTGCCCGGGAGACCCAGTACTTC. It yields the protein CASSGARETQYF. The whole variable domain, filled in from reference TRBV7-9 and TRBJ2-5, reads DTGVSQNPRHKITKRGQNVTFRCDPISEHNRLYWYRQTLGQGPEFLTYFQNEAQLEKSRLLSDRFSAERPKGSFSTLEIQRTEQGDSAMYLCASSGARETQYFGPGTRLLVL.

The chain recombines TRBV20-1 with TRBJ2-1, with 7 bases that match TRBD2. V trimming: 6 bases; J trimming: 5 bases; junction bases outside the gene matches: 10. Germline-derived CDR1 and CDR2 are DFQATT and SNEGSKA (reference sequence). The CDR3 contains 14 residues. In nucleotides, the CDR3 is TGCAGTGCAGACTACTCTAGCGGTGACAATGAGCAGTTCTTC. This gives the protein CSADYSSGDNEQFF.

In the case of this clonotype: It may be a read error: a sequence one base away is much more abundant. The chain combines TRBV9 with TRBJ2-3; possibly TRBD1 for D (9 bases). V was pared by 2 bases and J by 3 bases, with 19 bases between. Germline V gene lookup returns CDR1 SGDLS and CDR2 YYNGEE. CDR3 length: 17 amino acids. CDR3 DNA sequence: TGTGCCAGCAGCGTGAGCGGGGGACAGGGCACAACAGATACGCAGTATTTT. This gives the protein CASSVSGGQGTTDTQYF. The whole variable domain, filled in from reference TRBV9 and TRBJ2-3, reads DSGVTQTPKHLITATGQRVTLRCSPRSGDLSVYWYQQSLDQGLQFLIQYYNGEERAKGNILERFSAQQFPDLHSELNLSSLELGDSALYFCASSVSGGQGTTDTQYFGPGTRLTVL.

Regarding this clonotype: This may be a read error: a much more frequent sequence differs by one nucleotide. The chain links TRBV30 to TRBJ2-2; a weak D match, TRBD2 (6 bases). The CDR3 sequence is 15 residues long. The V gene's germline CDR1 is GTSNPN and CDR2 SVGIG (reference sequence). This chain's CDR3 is CAWSPLTPNTGGLFF. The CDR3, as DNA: TGTGCCTGGAGTCCTTTGACCCCGAACACCGGGGGGCTGTTTTTT.

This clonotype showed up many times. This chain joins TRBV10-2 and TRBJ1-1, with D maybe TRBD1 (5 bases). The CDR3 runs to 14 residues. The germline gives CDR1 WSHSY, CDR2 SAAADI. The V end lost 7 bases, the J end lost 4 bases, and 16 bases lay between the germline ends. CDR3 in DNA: TGCGCCAGCAAAAAAGGCGTTCAGGGCACTGAAGCTTTCTTT. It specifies CASKKGVQGTEAFF.

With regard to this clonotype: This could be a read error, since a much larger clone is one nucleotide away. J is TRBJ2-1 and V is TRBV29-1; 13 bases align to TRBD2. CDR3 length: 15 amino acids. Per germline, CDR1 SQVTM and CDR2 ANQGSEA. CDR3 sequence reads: CSATRGLAGEDEQSF. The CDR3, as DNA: TGCAGCGCCACGCGCGGACTAGCGGGAGAAGATGAGCAGTCCTTC.

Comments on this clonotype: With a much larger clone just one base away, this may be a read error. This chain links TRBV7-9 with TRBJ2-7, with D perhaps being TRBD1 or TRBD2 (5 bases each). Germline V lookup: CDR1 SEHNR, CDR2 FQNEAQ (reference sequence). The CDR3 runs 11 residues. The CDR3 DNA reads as TGTGCCAGCAGCTGGGACGGAGAGCGGTACTTC. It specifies CASSWDGERYF.

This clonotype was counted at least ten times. The CDR3 DNA is TGCGCCAGCAGCCAAGATACCGCGGTTACTGAGCAGTTCTTC. Protein: CASSQDTAVTEQFF. The chain employs TRBV4-3 and TRBJ2-1; D is unresolved. This CDR3 is 14 amino acids long. V was pared by 0 bases and J by 9 bases, with 12 bases between. Looked up from germline, CDR1 is LGHNA and CDR2 is YSLEER.